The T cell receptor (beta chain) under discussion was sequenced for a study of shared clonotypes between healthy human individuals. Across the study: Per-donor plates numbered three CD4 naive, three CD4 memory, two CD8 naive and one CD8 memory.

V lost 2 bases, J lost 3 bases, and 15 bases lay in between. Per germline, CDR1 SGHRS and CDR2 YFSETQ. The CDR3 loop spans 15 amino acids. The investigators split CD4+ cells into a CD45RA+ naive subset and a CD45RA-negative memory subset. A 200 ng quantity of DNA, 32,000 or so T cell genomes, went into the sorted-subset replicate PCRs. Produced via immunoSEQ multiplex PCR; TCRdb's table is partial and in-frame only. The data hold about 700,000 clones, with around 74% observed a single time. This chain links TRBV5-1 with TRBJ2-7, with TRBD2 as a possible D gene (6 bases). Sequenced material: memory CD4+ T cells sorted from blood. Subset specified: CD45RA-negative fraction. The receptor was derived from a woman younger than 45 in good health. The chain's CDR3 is CASSLSGTDFYEQYF. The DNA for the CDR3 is TGCGCCAGCAGCTTATCCGGGACTGACTTCTACGAGCAGTACTTC.